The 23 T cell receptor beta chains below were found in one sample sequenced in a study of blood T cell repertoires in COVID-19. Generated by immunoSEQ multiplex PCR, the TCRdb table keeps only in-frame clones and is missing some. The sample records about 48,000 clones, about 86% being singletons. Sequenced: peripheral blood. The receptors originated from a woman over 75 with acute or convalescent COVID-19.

The CDR3 protein is CASSIEDREAQPQHF. The CDR3 DNA reads TGTGCCAGTAGTATAGAAGACAGGGAGGCTCAGCCCCAGCATTTT. The rearrangement joins TRBV19 to TRBJ1-5, with TRBD1 matching 7 bases. The V gene end was trimmed by 0 bases and the J gene end by 6 bases; junction bases not matched to a gene: 5. The CDR3 runs to 15 residues. Germline V lookup: CDR1 LNHDA, CDR2 SQIVND (reference sequence).

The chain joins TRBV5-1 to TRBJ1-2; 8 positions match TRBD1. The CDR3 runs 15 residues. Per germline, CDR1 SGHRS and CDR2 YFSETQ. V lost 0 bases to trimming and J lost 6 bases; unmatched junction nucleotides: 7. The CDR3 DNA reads TGCGCCAGCAGCTTGGGCGCAGGGGGCGCAAATGGCTACACCTTC. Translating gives CASSLGAGGANGYTF.

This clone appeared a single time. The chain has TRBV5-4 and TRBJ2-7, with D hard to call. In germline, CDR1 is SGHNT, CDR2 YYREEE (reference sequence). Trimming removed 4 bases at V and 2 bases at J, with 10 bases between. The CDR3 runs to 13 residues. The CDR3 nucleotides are TGTGCCAGCAGCAGACTCGAAACCTACGAGCAGTACTTC. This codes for CASSRLETYEQYF.

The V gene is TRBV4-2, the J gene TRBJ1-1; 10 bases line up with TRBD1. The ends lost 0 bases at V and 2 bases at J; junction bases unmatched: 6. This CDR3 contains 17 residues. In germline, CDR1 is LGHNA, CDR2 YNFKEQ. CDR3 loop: CASSQDTGTGANTEAFF. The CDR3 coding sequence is TGTGCCAGCAGCCAAGATACCGGGACAGGGGCTAACACTGAAGCTTTCTTT.

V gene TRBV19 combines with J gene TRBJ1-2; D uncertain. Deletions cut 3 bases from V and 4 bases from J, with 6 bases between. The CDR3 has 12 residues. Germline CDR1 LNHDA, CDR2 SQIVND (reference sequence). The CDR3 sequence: CASSIVSYGYTF. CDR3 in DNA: TGTGCCAGTAGTATCGTCAGCTATGGCTACACCTTC.

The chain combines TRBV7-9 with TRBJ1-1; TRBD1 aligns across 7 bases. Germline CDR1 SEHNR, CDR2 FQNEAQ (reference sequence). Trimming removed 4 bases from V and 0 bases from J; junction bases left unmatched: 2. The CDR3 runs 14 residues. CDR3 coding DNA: TGTGCCAGCAGCTATACAGGGGTGAACACTGAAGCTTTCTTT. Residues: CASSYTGVNTEAFF.

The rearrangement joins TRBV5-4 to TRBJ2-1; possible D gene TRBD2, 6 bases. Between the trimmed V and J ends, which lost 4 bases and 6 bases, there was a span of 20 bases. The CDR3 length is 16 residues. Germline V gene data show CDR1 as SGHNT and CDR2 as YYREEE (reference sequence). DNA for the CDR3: TGTGCCAGCAGCCTCGATAAAGGGGAGGCGATCAATGAGCAGTTCTTC. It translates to CASSLDKGEAINEQFF.

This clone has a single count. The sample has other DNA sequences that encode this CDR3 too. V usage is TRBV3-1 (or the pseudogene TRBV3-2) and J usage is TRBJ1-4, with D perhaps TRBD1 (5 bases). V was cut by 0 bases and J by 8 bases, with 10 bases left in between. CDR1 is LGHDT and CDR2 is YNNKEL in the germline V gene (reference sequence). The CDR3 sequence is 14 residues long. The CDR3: CASSQDLGGEKLFF. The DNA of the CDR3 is TGTGCCAGCAGCCAAGATTTGGGGGGAGAAAAACTGTTTTTT.

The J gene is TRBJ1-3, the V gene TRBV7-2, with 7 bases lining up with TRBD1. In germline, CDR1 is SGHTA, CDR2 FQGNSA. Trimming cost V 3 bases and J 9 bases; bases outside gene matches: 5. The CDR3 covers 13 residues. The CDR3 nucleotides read TGTGCCAGCAGCTTTGAGGGGGCGTTCACCATATATTTT. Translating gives CASSFEGAFTIYF. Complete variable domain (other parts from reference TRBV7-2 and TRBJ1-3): GAGVSQSPSNKVTEKGKDVELRCDPISGHTALYWYRQSLGQGLEFLIYFQGNSAPDKSGLPSDRFSAERTGGSVSTLTIQRTQQEDSAVYLCASSFEGAFTIYFGEGSWLTVV.

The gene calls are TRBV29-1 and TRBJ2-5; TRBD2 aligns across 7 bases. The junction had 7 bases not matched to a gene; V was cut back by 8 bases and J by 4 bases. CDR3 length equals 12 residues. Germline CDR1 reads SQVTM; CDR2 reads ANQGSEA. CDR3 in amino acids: CSSRGGGETQYF. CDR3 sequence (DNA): TGCAGCTCAAGGGGCGGGGGAGAGACCCAGTACTTC.

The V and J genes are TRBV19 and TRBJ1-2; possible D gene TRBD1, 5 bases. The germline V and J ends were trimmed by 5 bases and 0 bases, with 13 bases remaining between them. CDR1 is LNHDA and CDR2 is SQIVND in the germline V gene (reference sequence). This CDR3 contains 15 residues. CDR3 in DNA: TGTGCCAGTAGTTCCCGGACATTAGCTAACTATGGCTACACCTTC. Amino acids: CASSSRTLANYGYTF.

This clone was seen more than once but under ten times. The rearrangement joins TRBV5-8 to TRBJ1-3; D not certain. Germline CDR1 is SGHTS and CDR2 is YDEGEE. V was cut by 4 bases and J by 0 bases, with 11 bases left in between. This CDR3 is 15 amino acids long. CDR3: CASSLYRSSGNTIYF. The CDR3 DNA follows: TGTGCCAGCAGCCTCTACAGAAGCTCTGGAAACACCATATATTTT.

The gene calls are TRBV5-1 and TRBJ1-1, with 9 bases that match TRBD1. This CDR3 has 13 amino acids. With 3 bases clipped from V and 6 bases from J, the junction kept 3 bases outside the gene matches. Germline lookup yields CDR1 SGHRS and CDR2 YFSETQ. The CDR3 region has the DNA TGCGCCAGCAGCTCGGACAGGGGCGCTGAAGCTTTCTTT. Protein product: CASSSDRGAEAFF.

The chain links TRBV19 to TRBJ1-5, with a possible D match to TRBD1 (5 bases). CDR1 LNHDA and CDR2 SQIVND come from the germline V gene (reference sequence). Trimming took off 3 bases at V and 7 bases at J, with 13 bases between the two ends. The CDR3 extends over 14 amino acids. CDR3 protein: CASSISGGGQPQHF. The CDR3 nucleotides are TGTGCCAGTAGTATCAGCGGGGGTGGGCAGCCCCAGCATTTT.

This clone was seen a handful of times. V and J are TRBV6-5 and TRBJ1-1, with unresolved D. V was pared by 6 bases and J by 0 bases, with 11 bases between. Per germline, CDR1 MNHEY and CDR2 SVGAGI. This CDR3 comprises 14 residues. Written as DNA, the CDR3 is TGTGCCAGCAGAGAGGTACTGTTGAACACTGAAGCTTTCTTT. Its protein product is CASREVLLNTEAFF.

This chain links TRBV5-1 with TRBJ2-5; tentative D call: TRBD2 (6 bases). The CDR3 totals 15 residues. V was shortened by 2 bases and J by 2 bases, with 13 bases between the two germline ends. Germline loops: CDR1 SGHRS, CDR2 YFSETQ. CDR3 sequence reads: CASSFLPGRQETQYF. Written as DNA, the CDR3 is TGCGCCAGCAGCTTTCTTCCAGGGAGGCAAGAGACCCAGTACTTC. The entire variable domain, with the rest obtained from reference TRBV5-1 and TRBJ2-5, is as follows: KAGVTQTPRYLIKTRGQQVTLSCSPISGHRSVSWYQQTPGQGLQFLFEYFSETQRNKGNFPGRFSGRQFSNSRSEMNVSTLELGDSALYLCASSFLPGRQETQYFGPGTRLLVL.

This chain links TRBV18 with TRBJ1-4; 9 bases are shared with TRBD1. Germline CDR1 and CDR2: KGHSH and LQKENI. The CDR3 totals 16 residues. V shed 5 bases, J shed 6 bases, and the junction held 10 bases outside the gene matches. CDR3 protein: CASSNQRTGVDEKLFF. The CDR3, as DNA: TGTGCCAGCTCAAATCAACGGACAGGGGTAGATGAAAAACTGTTTTTT.

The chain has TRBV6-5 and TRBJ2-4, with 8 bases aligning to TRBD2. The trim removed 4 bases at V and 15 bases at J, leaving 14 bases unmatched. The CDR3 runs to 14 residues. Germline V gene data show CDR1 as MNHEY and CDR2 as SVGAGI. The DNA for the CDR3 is TGTGCCAGCAGTTTATCGGGGGGGCCTGGTCCGTGGTACTTC. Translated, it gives CASSLSGGPGPWYF.

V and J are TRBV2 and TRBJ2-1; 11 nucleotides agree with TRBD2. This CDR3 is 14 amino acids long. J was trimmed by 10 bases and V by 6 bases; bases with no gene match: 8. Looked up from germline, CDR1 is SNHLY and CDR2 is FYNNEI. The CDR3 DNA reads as TGTGCCAGCAGGGTAGCGGGGGGGCCGAGAGAGCAGTTCTTC. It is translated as CASRVAGGPREQFF.

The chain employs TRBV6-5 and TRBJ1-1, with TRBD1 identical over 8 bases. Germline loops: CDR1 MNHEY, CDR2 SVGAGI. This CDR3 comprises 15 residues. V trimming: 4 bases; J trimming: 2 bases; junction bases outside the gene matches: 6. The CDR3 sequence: CASSSPAGGNTEAFF. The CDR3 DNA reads TGTGCCAGCAGTTCCCCGGCAGGGGGCAACACTGAAGCTTTCTTT.

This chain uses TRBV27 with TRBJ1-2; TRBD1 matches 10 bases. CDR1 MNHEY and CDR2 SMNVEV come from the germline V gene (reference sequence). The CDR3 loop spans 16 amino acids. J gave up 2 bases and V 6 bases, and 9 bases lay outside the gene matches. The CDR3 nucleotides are TGTGCCAGCAGACTTACCGGGACAGGGGCCAACTATGGCTACACCTTC. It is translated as CASRLTGTGANYGYTF.

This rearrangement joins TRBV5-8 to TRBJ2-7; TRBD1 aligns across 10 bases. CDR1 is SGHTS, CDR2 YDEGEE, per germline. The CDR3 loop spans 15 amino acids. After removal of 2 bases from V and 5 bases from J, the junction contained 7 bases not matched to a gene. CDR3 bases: TGTGCCAGCAGCTTAACCGGGACAGGGGTAGACGAGCAGTACTTC. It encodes CASSLTGTGVDEQYF.

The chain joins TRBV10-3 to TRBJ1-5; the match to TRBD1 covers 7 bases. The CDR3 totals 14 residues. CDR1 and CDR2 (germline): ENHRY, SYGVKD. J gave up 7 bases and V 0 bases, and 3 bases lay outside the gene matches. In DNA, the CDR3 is TGTGCCATCAGTGAGTCAGGGGGCAGACAGCCCCAGCATTTT. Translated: CAISESGGRQPQHF.